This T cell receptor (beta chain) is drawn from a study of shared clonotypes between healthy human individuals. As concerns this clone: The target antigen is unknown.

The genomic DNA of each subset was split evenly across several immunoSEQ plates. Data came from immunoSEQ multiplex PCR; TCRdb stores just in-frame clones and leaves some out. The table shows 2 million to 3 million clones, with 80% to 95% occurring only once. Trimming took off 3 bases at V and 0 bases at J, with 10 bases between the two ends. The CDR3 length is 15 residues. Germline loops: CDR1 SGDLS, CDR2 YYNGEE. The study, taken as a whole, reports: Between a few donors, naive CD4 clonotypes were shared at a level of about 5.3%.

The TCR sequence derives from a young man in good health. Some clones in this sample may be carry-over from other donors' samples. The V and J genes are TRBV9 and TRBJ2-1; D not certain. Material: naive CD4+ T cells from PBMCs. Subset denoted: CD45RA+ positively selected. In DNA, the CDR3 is TGTGCCAGCAGCGCCGAAAGCGCCTCCTACAATGAGCAGTTCTTC. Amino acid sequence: CASSAESASYNEQFF.